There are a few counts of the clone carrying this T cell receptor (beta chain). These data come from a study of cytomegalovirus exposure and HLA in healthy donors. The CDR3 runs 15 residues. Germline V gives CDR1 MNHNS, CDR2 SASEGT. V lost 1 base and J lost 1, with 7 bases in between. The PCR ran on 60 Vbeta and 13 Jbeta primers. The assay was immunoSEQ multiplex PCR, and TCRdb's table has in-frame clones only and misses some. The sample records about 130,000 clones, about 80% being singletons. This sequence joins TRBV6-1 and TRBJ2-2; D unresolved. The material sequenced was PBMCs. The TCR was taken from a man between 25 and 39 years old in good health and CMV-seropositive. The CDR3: CASSEEPGNTGELFF. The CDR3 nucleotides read TGTGCCAGCAGTGAAGAACCAGGGAACACCGGGGAGCTGTTTTTT.